Listed below are T cell receptor beta chains from one sample, sequenced in a study of T cells after yellow fever vaccination. TCRdb re-derived calls from the 5' RACE reads in MiXCR, one entry per CDR3 protein. The data show 60,000 to 95,000 distinct CDR3 sequences, around 7.8% seen once. The sequencing used CD8+ T cells sorted from PBMCs, collected more than 8 days after the first yellow fever vaccination. The receptors come from a man aged 18 to 29 who received the YFV17D yellow fever vaccine. CDR3s include the opening cysteine and the closing phenylalanine or tryptophan. The D gene is left open where the match is weak. Size values are once, few and many counts, or a class for expanded clones, and some rows have none.

cdr3_length: 14
j_call: TRBJ1-5
clone_size: NA
v_call: TRBV3-1
d_call: NA
cdr3_nt: TGTGCCAGCAGCCAAGAGGGAGACGGTCAGCCCCAGCATTTT
cdr3_aa: CASSQEGDGQPQHF

cdr3_length: 12
j_call: TRBJ1-1
clone_size: few
v_call: TRBV19
d_call: NA
cdr3_nt: TGTGCCACCTCGACAGTTAACACTGAAGCTTTCTTT
cdr3_aa: CATSTVNTEAFF

cdr3_length: 16
j_call: TRBJ2-1
clone_size: many
v_call: TRBV5-5
d_call: TRBD1
cdr3_nt: TGTGCCAGCAGCCCCAAGAGCTGGACAGGGGGCAATGAGCAGTTCTTC
cdr3_aa: CASSPKSWTGGNEQFF

cdr3_length: 13
j_call: TRBJ2-5
clone_size: many
v_call: TRBV29-1
d_call: TRBD2
cdr3_nt: TGCAGCGTCGCCCCGCTAGCGGAAGAGACCCAGTACTTC
cdr3_aa: CSVAPLAEETQYF

cdr3_length: 18
j_call: TRBJ2-3
clone_size: NA
v_call: TRBV11-2
d_call: NA
cdr3_nt: TGTGCCAGCAGCTTAGTTGGGACGGCGGATTCTAGCACAGATACGCAGTATTTT
cdr3_aa: CASSLVGTADSSTDTQYF

cdr3_length: 15
j_call: TRBJ2-5
clone_size: few
v_call: TRBV5-4
d_call: TRBD2
cdr3_nt: TGTGCCCGCATTCTTTCGGGGGGGGATCAAGAGACCCAGTACTTC
cdr3_aa: CARILSGGDQETQYF

cdr3_length: 15
j_call: TRBJ2-1
clone_size: NA
v_call: TRBV9
d_call: NA
cdr3_nt: TGTGCCAGCAGCGTAGCCCGATTGTCGCACAATGAGCAGTTCTTC
cdr3_aa: CASSVARLSHNEQFF

cdr3_length: 12
j_call: TRBJ2-1
clone_size: many
v_call: TRBV12-3/TRBV12-4
d_call: NA
cdr3_nt: TGTGCCAGCAGGCAACAGGGAAATGAGCAGTTCTTC
cdr3_aa: CASRQQGNEQFF

cdr3_length: 12
j_call: TRBJ1-1
clone_size: few
v_call: TRBV19
d_call: NA
cdr3_nt: TGTGCCAGTAGAGGGGGGGCGACCGAAGCTTTCTTT
cdr3_aa: CASRGGATEAFF

cdr3_length: 14
j_call: TRBJ1-2
clone_size: NA
v_call: TRBV4-2
d_call: NA
cdr3_nt: TGTGCCAGCAGCCAAGGGGGGGTAGGCTATGGCTACACCTTC
cdr3_aa: CASSQGGVGYGYTF

cdr3_length: 17
j_call: TRBJ2-1
clone_size: many
v_call: TRBV7-6
d_call: NA
cdr3_nt: TGTGCCAGCAGCCCCCAAGAATCGGGCGGCTCCTACAATGAGCAGTTCTTC
cdr3_aa: CASSPQESGGSYNEQFF

cdr3_length: 15
j_call: TRBJ1-2
clone_size: few
v_call: TRBV4-1
d_call: NA
cdr3_nt: TGCGCCAGCAGCCAAGATCCGAGGGCTAACTATGGCTACACCTTC
cdr3_aa: CASSQDPRANYGYTF

cdr3_length: 16
j_call: TRBJ2-1
clone_size: many
v_call: TRBV5-1
d_call: TRBD2
cdr3_nt: TGCGCCAGCAGCCCCCGTCGGGGGGGCCTCTACAATGAGCAGTTCTTC
cdr3_aa: CASSPRRGGLYNEQFF

cdr3_length: 15
j_call: TRBJ2-2
clone_size: NA
v_call: TRBV13
d_call: NA
cdr3_nt: TGTGCCAGCAGCTTAGGTTGGGAGAACACCGGGGAGCTGTTTTTT
cdr3_aa: CASSLGWENTGELFF

cdr3_length: 13
j_call: TRBJ2-1
clone_size: many
v_call: TRBV7-9
d_call: NA
cdr3_nt: TGTGCCAGCAGGTCCCCCGGGGGCATTGAGCAGTTCTTC
cdr3_aa: CASRSPGGIEQFF

cdr3_length: 11
j_call: TRBJ2-2
clone_size: many
v_call: TRBV4-2
d_call: NA
cdr3_nt: TGTGCCAGCACTGGATCCGGGGAGCTGTTTTTT
cdr3_aa: CASTGSGELFF

cdr3_length: 16
j_call: TRBJ2-3
clone_size: many
v_call: TRBV11-2
d_call: NA
cdr3_nt: TGTGCCAGCAGCCGTGAACCCGGCGGTGACACAGATACGCAGTATTTT
cdr3_aa: CASSREPGGDTDTQYF